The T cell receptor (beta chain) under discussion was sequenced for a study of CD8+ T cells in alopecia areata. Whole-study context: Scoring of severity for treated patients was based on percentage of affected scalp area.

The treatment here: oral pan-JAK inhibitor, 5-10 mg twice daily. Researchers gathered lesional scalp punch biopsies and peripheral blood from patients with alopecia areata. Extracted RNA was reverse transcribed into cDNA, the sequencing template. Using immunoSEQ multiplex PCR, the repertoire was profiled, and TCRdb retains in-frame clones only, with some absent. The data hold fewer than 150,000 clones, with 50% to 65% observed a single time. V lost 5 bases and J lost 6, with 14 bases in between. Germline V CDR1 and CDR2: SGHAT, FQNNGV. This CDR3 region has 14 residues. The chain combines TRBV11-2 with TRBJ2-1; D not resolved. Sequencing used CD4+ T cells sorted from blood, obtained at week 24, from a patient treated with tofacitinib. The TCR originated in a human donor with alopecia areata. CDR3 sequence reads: CASSLQTVGNEQFF. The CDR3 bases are TGTGCCAGCAGCCTCCAGACGGTTGGCAATGAGCAGTTCTTC.